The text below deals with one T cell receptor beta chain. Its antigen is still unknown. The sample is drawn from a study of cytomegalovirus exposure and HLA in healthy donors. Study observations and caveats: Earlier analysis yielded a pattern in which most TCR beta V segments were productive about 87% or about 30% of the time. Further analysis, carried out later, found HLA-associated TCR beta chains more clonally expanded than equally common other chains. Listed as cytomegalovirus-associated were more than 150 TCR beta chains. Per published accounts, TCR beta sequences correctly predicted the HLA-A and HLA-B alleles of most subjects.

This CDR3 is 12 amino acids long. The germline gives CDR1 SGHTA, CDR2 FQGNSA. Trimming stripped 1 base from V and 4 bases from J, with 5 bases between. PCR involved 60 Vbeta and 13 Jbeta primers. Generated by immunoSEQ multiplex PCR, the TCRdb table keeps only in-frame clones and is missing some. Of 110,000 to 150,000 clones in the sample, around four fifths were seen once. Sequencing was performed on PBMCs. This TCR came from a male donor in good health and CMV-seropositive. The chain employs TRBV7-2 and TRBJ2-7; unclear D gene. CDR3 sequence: CASSLGSYEQYF. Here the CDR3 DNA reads TGTGCCAGCAGCTTAGGCAGTTACGAGCAGTACTTC.